This T cell receptor (beta chain) was identified during a study of blood T cells in healthy people across ages. A second PCR, run for about 7 to 11 cycles, used a sample-barcoded 5' primer plus a J-beta primer mix. Every single cDNA molecule received a tag from a template-switch adaptor with 12 random nucleotides. A single record per CDR3 protein comes from TCRdb applying MiXCR to the 5' RACE reads. The table includes some 1.1 million distinct CDR3 sequences, roughly two fifths detected once. The CDR3 extends over 20 amino acids. Germline values: CDR1 KGHDR, CDR2 SFDVKD. V was trimmed by 3 bases and J by 3 bases, leaving 27 bases between them. Study-wide points: Among T cells, TCR beta diversity per million cells dropped roughly linearly as age rose. Comparison with aged donors showed that long-lived donors had more naive CD4+ cells and higher diversity.

On this clonotype: Its antigen is not known.

The TCR originated in a man aged 18 to 29 in good health. The sample was blood. The chain recombines TRBV24-1 with TRBJ2-3; D not certain. The CDR3 DNA reads as TGTGCCACCAGTGATGACGGCCTTCCTCTCGAGATGGTTTGGACAGATACGCAGTATTTT. Protein: CATSDDGLPLEMVWTDTQYF.